These 10 T cell receptor beta chains were all obtained from the same sample, sequenced in a study of blood T cell repertoires in COVID-19 (dated by TCRdb to 2020 to 2021). Library method: the immunoSEQ multiplex PCR assay. What TCRdb holds here is the immuneACCESS table cut down to in-frame rearrangements. Part of the clones is not present; checked against another copy, under half of the missing clones reflect an unresolved V gene, and the others are unexplained. This sample has about 140,000 clones in its table, and over 70% of those were observed once. 10% to 13% of the sample belongs to the ten largest clones. Sequencing was performed on peripheral blood. These receptors were taken from a man in his fifties or sixties with active or convalescent COVID-19.

This clone was seen more than once but under ten times. This sequence joins TRBV29-1 and TRBJ2-7, with 12 bases lining up with TRBD2. The CDR3 runs to 14 residues. Germline-derived CDR1 and CDR2 are SQVTM and ANQGSEA. V was clipped by 6 bases and J by 6 bases; unmatched bases: 9. CDR3 amino acids: CSVRGLAGIVEQYF. The CDR3 DNA is TGCAGCGTCCGAGGACTAGCGGGAATCGTCGAGCAGTACTTC.

This clone was counted once. The CDR3 is CASSLAGTGGYEQYF. The CDR3 nucleotides are TGTGCCAGTAGTCTCGCCGGGACAGGGGGATACGAGCAGTACTTC. V is TRBV19 and J is TRBJ2-7; 11 nucleotides line up with TRBD1. The CDR3 runs to 15 residues. V shed 5 bases and J 4 bases; nucleotides not matched to a gene: 7. Germline loops: CDR1 LNHDA, CDR2 SQIVND (reference sequence).

In DNA, the CDR3 is TGTGCCAGCAGCTTCCGCGGGAGCCGATACAATGAGCAGTTCTTC. Protein: CASSFRGSRYNEQFF. The rearrangement joins TRBV5-4 to TRBJ2-1; 7 bases are a match to TRBD2. Germline CDR1 SGHNT, CDR2 YYREEE (reference sequence). The trim removed 2 bases at V and 4 bases at J, leaving 6 bases unmatched. The CDR3 loop spans 15 amino acids.

In nucleotides, the CDR3 is TGTGCCAGTATCCGACAGGGGGCGATAACCCCTGAAGCTTTCTTT. Encoded protein: CASIRQGAITPEAFF. The rearrangement joins TRBV19 to TRBJ1-1, with 10 bases matching TRBD1. The V gene end was trimmed by 7 bases and the J gene end by 6 bases; junction bases not matched to a gene: 11. The germline V gene has CDR1 LNHDA and CDR2 SQIVND (reference sequence). CDR3 length: 15 residues.

The rearrangement joins TRBV6-1 to TRBJ1-2; D gene uncertain. Trimming left V 1 base short and J 5 bases short, with 11 bases between. Germline loops: CDR1 MNHNS, CDR2 SASEGT. The CDR3 runs 14 residues. The CDR3 nucleotides are TGTGCCAGCAGTGAAGTTCCAGGTCTTTATGGCTACACCTTC. Translation: CASSEVPGLYGYTF.

The chain has TRBV6-5 and TRBJ1-1; possible D gene TRBD1, 6 bases. The CDR3 is made up of 13 amino acids. Germline-derived CDR1 and CDR2 are MNHEY and SVGAGI. Between the trimmed V and J ends, which lost 6 bases and 4 bases, there was a span of 12 bases. The CDR3 here is CASRTDSGTEAFF. Here the CDR3 DNA reads TGTGCCAGCAGGACGGACAGCGGCACTGAAGCTTTCTTT.

V usage is TRBV11-2 and J usage is TRBJ2-3; D remains ambiguous. Per the germline V gene, CDR1 is SGHAT and CDR2 is FQNNGV. Trimming took off 5 bases at V and 4 bases at J, with 13 bases between the two ends. This CDR3 is built from 14 residues. For the CDR3, the DNA is TGTGCCAGCAGCCCCTTCTGGCCGCCAGATACGCAGTATTTT. Amino acids: CASSPFWPPDTQYF. The full variable domain, with the rest looked up from reference TRBV11-2 and TRBJ2-3, is EAGVAQSPRYKIIEKRQSVAFWCNPISGHATLYWYQQILGQGPKLLIQFQNNGVVDDSQLPKDRFSAERLKGVDSTLKIQPAKLEDSAVYLCASSPFWPPDTQYFGPGTRLTVL.

The chain links TRBV5-1 to TRBJ1-1; 7 bases match TRBD1. Germline V lookup: CDR1 SGHRS, CDR2 YFSETQ. The trim removed 3 bases at V and 0 bases at J, leaving 5 bases unmatched. This CDR3 region has 15 residues. CDR3 in amino acids: CASSSDRAMNTEAFF. The CDR3 DNA reads as TGCGCCAGCAGCTCCGACAGGGCGATGAACACTGAAGCTTTCTTT.

The chain links TRBV28 to TRBJ1-2; tentative D call: TRBD1 (6 bases). The CDR3 contains 12 residues. Trimming removed 10 bases from V and 1 base from J, with 10 bases in between. Germline V gene data show CDR1 as MDHEN and CDR2 as SYDVKM. The CDR3 nucleotides read TGTGCCACAGGGGCCAATAACTATGGCTACACCTTC. Protein: CATGANNYGYTF.

This clone turned up a few times. V gene TRBV27 combines with J gene TRBJ1-6, with TRBD1 matching over 9 bases. CDR1 is MNHEY, CDR2 SMNVEV, per germline (reference sequence). Trimming removed 6 bases from V and 6 bases from J; junction bases left unmatched: 3. CDR3 length: 14 amino acids. This chain's CDR3 is CASRRDRANSPLHF. The CDR3, as DNA: TGTGCCAGCAGACGGGACAGGGCTAATTCACCCCTCCACTTT.